A selection of T cell receptor beta chains follows, all from one sample in a study of shared clonotypes between healthy human individuals. Produced via immunoSEQ multiplex PCR; TCRdb's table is partial and in-frame only. The sample gives roughly 1.4 million clones, about 98.5% of which show up once; roughly 0.36% is in the top ten. Sequences were obtained from naive CD4+ T cells sorted from blood. These receptors all stem from a young man in good health. The CDR3 runs from the conserved cysteine through the conserved F or W. A D gene is named only where the DNA matches it firmly. The size of a clone is reported for some rows only, either as once, few or many, or as a class for expanded clones.

length: 15
size: -
J: TRBJ2-1
D: TRBD2
V: TRBV4-1
DNA: TGCGCCAGCAGCCAAGAACTAGCGGGATACAATGAGCAGTTCTTC
CDR3: CASSQELAGYNEQFF

length: 19
size: -
J: TRBJ2-3
D: -
V: TRBV18
DNA: TGTGCCAGCTCACGCGACCTCCTGGCCAGACCGACTAGCACAGATACGCAGTATTTT
CDR3: CASSRDLLARPTSTDTQYF

length: 13
size: -
J: TRBJ2-7
D: -
V: TRBV15
DNA: TGTGCCACCAGCAGAAAACCAAGCTACGAGCAGTACTTC
CDR3: CATSRKPSYEQYF

length: 15
size: -
J: TRBJ2-7
D: TRBD1
V: TRBV10-1
DNA: TGCGCCAGCAGCAATATCAGGGGGATCAGCTACGAGCAGTACTTC
CDR3: CASSNIRGISYEQYF

length: 15
size: -
J: TRBJ2-1
D: TRBD2
V: TRBV7-6
DNA: TGTGCCAGCAGCTTAGGACTAGCGGGATCAAATGAGCAGTTCTTC
CDR3: CASSLGLAGSNEQFF

length: 12
size: -
J: TRBJ2-3
D: -
V: TRBV30
DNA: TGTGCCTGGAGCGTCTCGCTCCCTCGGCAGTATTTT
CDR3: CAWSVSLPRQYF

length: 15
size: -
J: TRBJ2-7
D: TRBD2
V: TRBV4-3
DNA: TGCGCCAGCAGCCAGCCGGGACTAGCGGTATACGAGCAGTACTTC
CDR3: CASSQPGLAVYEQYF

length: 16
size: -
J: TRBJ2-1
D: TRBD2
V: TRBV7-3
DNA: TGTGCCAGCAGCTTACTCGCGGGAGGACCTGGCAATGAGCAGTTCTTC
CDR3: CASSLLAGGPGNEQFF

length: 18
size: -
J: TRBJ2-6
D: TRBD1
V: TRBV19
DNA: TGTGCCAGTAGTATGCGTCAGGGGGCATCGGCTGGGGCCAACGTCCTGACTTTC
CDR3: CASSMRQGASAGANVLTF

length: 16
size: -
J: TRBJ2-7
D: TRBD2
V: TRBV29-1
DNA: TGCAGCGTGGCTAGCGGGAGGGCCTTCCCATACTACGAGCAGTACTTC
CDR3: CSVASGRAFPYYEQYF

length: 15
size: -
J: TRBJ1-3
D: -
V: TRBV30
DNA: TGTGCCTGGAGTGTTCGGGAAAGCTCTGGAAACACCATATATTTT
CDR3: CAWSVRESSGNTIYF

length: 14
size: -
J: TRBJ2-5
D: -
V: TRBV5-1
DNA: TGCGCCAGCAGCTTGGTGGTTACCCAAGAGACCCAGTACTTC
CDR3: CASSLVVTQETQYF

length: 17
size: once
J: TRBJ2-1
D: TRBD2
V: TRBV18
DNA: TGTGCCAGCTCACCGGGACTAGCGGAGGGGGAATACAATGAGCAGTTCTTC
CDR3: CASSPGLAEGEYNEQFF

length: 12
size: once
J: TRBJ1-1
D: -
V: TRBV28
DNA: TGTGCCAGCAGTTTAGGTCGGCCTGAAGCTTTCTTT
CDR3: CASSLGRPEAFF

length: 14
size: -
J: TRBJ2-7
D: TRBD1
V: TRBV27
DNA: TGTGCCAGCAGCCGAGGGACAGGGAGCCACGAGCAGTACTTC
CDR3: CASSRGTGSHEQYF

length: 13
size: -
J: TRBJ1-2
D: -
V: TRBV5-1
DNA: TGCGCCAGCAGCTTAACAGGGCTGGATGGCTACACCTTC
CDR3: CASSLTGLDGYTF

length: 10
size: -
J: TRBJ2-2
D: -
V: TRBV29-1
DNA: TGCAGCGTAAGAGACGGGGAGCTGTTTTTT
CDR3: CSVRDGELFF

length: 15
size: -
J: TRBJ1-1
D: -
V: TRBV19
DNA: TGTGCCAGTAGTATAGGTGGGAGAAATCTTGCTGAAGCTTTCTTT
CDR3: CASSIGGRNLAEAFF

length: 18
size: once
J: TRBJ2-3
D: TRBD2
V: TRBV4-2
DNA: TGTGCCAGCAGCCAAGATCGGGGACTAGCGGGAACCACAGATACGCAGTATTTT
CDR3: CASSQDRGLAGTTDTQYF

length: 14
size: -
J: TRBJ2-1
D: -
V: TRBV7-6
DNA: TGTGCCAGCAGCTTAATCACAGGCTACAGTGAGCAGTTCTTC
CDR3: CASSLITGYSEQFF

length: 14
size: -
J: TRBJ2-3
D: -
V: TRBV2
DNA: TGTGCCAGCACCGACGAGCGGAGCACAGATACGCAGTATTTT
CDR3: CASTDERSTDTQYF

length: 14
size: -
J: TRBJ2-1
D: -
V: TRBV19
DNA: TGTGCCAGTACCGGGAGCCTGCTCTACAATGAGCAGTTCTTC
CDR3: CASTGSLLYNEQFF

length: 14
size: -
J: TRBJ2-7
D: -
V: TRBV29-1
DNA: TGCAGCGTTGAAGGGCAGGGTTTGGGCTACGAGCAGTACTTC
CDR3: CSVEGQGLGYEQYF

length: 16
size: -
J: TRBJ2-7
D: TRBD2
V: TRBV28
DNA: TGTGCCAGCAGTTGGACTAGCGGGAGGGCCAGGAACGAGCAGTACTTC
CDR3: CASSWTSGRARNEQYF

length: 16
size: -
J: TRBJ2-1
D: -
V: TRBV19
DNA: TGTGCCAGTAGTAACGGGGGCGGGCCGAAGGCGAATGAGCAGTTCTTC
CDR3: CASSNGGGPKANEQFF

length: 14
size: -
J: TRBJ2-1
D: -
V: TRBV10-1
DNA: TGCGCCAGCAGTGAGGTTGGTGGCTCGGCTGAGCAGTTCTTC
CDR3: CASSEVGGSAEQFF

length: 16
size: -
J: TRBJ1-1
D: -
V: TRBV4-1
DNA: TGCGCCAGCAGCCAAGACCACACCAGGGCAAACACTGAAGCTTTCTTT
CDR3: CASSQDHTRANTEAFF

length: 15
size: -
J: TRBJ1-2
D: -
V: TRBV28
DNA: TGTGCCAGCAGTTTAGCCTTGAGGAGCAATTATGGCTACACCTTC
CDR3: CASSLALRSNYGYTF

length: 15
size: -
J: TRBJ2-7
D: -
V: TRBV18
DNA: TGTGCCAGCTCACCATCTCGGGACCTTCTCTACGAGCAGTACTTC
CDR3: CASSPSRDLLYEQYF

length: 16
size: -
J: TRBJ2-7
D: -
V: TRBV4-1
DNA: TGCGCCAGCAGCCAAGTACAAGCCTTAAGCTCCTACGAGCAGTACTTC
CDR3: CASSQVQALSSYEQYF

length: 13
size: -
J: TRBJ2-2
D: -
V: TRBV5-1
DNA: TGCGCCAGCAGCTTGAATGTTTACGGGGAGCTGTTTTTT
CDR3: CASSLNVYGELFF

length: 13
size: -
J: TRBJ2-1
D: TRBD2
V: TRBV6-5
DNA: TGTGCCAGCGGAGCGGGAGCCTACAATGAGCAGTTCTTC
CDR3: CASGAGAYNEQFF

length: 16
size: -
J: TRBJ2-7
D: -
V: TRBV5-1
DNA: TGCGCCAGCAGCTTGGCCGGGGCAGGCGGGGCCTACGAGCAGTACTTC
CDR3: CASSLAGAGGAYEQYF

length: 18
size: -
J: TRBJ2-2
D: -
V: TRBV5-1
DNA: TGCGCCAGCAGCCTCGACCCAACAGGGTCCGCGAACACCGGGGAGCTGTTTTTT
CDR3: CASSLDPTGSANTGELFF

length: 14
size: -
J: TRBJ1-4
D: -
V: TRBV27
DNA: TGTGCCAGCAGTTTAGGGCGATCTAATGAAAAACTGTTTTTT
CDR3: CASSLGRSNEKLFF

length: 11
size: -
J: TRBJ2-3
D: -
V: TRBV2
DNA: TGTGCCAGCAGAGCCGCGGATACGCAGTATTTT
CDR3: CASRAADTQYF